This T cell receptor beta chain was identified during a study of cytomegalovirus exposure and HLA in healthy donors. Study-wide points: Per a later analysis, HLA-associated TCR beta chains showed more clonal expansion than other, equally common TCR beta chains. Looking again later, the authors saw that most CMV-associated TCR beta chains seemed HLA-restricted.

On this clone itself: What it binds is not known.

The primer mix had 60 Vbeta and 13 Jbeta primers. Method: immunoSEQ multiplex PCR; TCRdb's copy keeps in-frame clones and lacks some. The table records fewer than 200,000 clones, roughly 70% of them present only once. V lost 7 bases and J lost 3; bases outside the gene matches: 16. Germline CDR1 and CDR2: GTSNPN and SVGIG (reference sequence). The CDR3 spans 17 residues. The sequence derives from a girl aged 5-17 years in good health and CMV-seronegative. The V call is TRBV30, the J call TRBJ1-4, with 8 bases matching TRBD1. The sample was PBMCs. The CDR3 region is CASPPDTGGTANEKLFF. In DNA form, the CDR3 reads TGTGCCTCCCCGCCGGACACAGGGGGAACGGCTAATGAAAAACTGTTTTTT. The full variable domain, in which reference TRBV30 and TRBJ1-4 provide the parts outside the CDR3, is SQTIHQWPATLVQPVGSPLSLECTVEGTSNPNLYWYRQAAGRGLQLLFYSVGIGQISSEVPQNLSASRPQDRQFILSSKKLLLSDSGFYLCASPPDTGGTANEKLFFGSGTQLSVL.